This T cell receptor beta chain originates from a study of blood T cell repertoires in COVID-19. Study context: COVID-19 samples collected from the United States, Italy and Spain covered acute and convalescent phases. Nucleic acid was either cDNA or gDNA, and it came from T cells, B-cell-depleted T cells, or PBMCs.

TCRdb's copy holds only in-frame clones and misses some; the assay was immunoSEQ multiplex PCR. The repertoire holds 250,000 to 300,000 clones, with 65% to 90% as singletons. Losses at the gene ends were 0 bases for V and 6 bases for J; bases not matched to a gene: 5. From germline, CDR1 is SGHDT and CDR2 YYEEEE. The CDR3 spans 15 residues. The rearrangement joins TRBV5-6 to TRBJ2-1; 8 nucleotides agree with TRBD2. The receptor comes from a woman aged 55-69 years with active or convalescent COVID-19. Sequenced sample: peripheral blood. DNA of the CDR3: TGTGCCAGCAGCTTGGGACTAGCGAGACCCAATGAGCAGTTCTTC. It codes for CASSLGLARPNEQFF.